Listed here are 2 T cell receptor beta chains from one sample, sequenced in a study of blood T cell repertoires in COVID-19. Sequenced by immunoSEQ multiplex PCR; TCRdb stores in-frame clones only, minus some. The sample shows hundreds of thousands of clones, 80% to 90% of them seen only once. Sequencing input: peripheral blood. The receptor source for this set is a man aged 40-49 years with acute or convalescent COVID-19.

J is TRBJ1-5 and V is TRBV28; possible D gene TRBD1, 5 bases. Per germline, CDR1 MDHEN and CDR2 SYDVKM. The CDR3 totals 18 residues. V lost 2 bases and J 0 bases, leaving 17 bases between the germline ends. For the CDR3, the DNA is TGTGCCAGCAGTTTAGGTCAGGAAGGGGCCTATAGCAATCAGCCCCAGCATTTT. Residues: CASSLGQEGAYSNQPQHF.

The rearrangement uses TRBV19 and TRBJ1-5; the match to TRBD1 covers 8 bases. Trimming at V came to 3 bases and at J to 2 bases, leaving 3 bases not matched to a gene. Germline CDR1 and CDR2: LNHDA and SQIVND (reference sequence). The CDR3 is 15 residues long. The CDR3: CASSMETGGNQPQHF. In DNA form, the CDR3 reads TGTGCCAGTAGTATGGAGACAGGGGGCAATCAGCCCCAGCATTTT.